Each of the 12 T cell receptor beta chains below was sequenced from the same sample in a study of preoperative IRX-2 immunotherapy in early breast cancer. Treatment indicated: preoperative locoregional IRX-2 cytokine immunotherapy. Assay used: immunoSEQ multiplex PCR; TCRdb lists only in-frame clones, some missing. The sample has about 98,000 clones; roughly 88% are singletons. This material consisted of tumor tissue, taken after IRX-2 immunotherapy. Receptor source: a human donor with breast cancer.

This CDR3 reads CASSHDRAGYTF. DNA of the CDR3: TGCGCCAGCAGCCATGACAGGGCAGGCTACACCTTC. This chain connects TRBV1 to TRBJ1-2; the table's D call, TRBD1, was not checked against the DNA. TRBV1 is annotated as a pseudogene. CDR3 length: 12 residues.

This clone appeared once. The chain combines TRBV6-8 with TRBJ2-5, with 9 bases identical to TRBD1. This CDR3 spans 16 amino acids. V gave up 2 bases and J gave up 4 bases; unmatched junction bases: 8. Germline values: CDR1 MNHGY, CDR2 SAAAGT. CDR3 sequence: CASSYLDRGKRETQYF. DNA of the CDR3: TGTGCCAGCAGTTACCTAGACAGGGGGAAGAGAGAGACCCAGTACTTC.

The chain has TRBV28 and TRBJ1-1, with unresolved D. Germline assignment: CDR1 MDHEN and CDR2 SYDVKM. This CDR3 spans 15 amino acids. Trimming took 6 bases from V and 6 from J, leaving 20 bases between them. The CDR3 loop is CASRTRLRNKPEAFF. In DNA form, the CDR3 reads TGTGCCAGCAGGACACGCTTACGGAATAAGCCTGAAGCTTTCTTT.

V gene TRBV19 combines with J gene TRBJ2-3, with D possibly being TRBD1 (5 bases). The V end was cut by 3 bases, the J end by 1 base, with 8 bases between. The CDR3 spans 14 residues. In germline, CDR1 is LNHDA, CDR2 SQIVND (reference sequence). CDR3 in DNA: TGTGCCAGTAGTATGGTAGGGGGCACAGATACGCAGTATTTT. It translates to CASSMVGGTDTQYF.

This chain uses TRBV15 with TRBJ1-1; D unresolved. V was trimmed by 1 base and J by 2 bases, leaving 11 bases between them. The CDR3 totals 15 residues. CDR1 is LNHNV and CDR2 is YYDKDF in the germline V gene (reference sequence). The CDR3 sequence: CATSRVPGVNTEAFF. CDR3 in DNA: TGTGCCACCAGCAGAGTCCCGGGAGTTAACACTGAAGCTTTCTTT.

V usage is TRBV28 and J usage is TRBJ1-5; no definite D call. The CDR3 is 16 amino acids. V was pared by 2 bases and J by 3 bases, with 14 bases between. Germline V CDR1 and CDR2: MDHEN, SYDVKM. The CDR3 here is CASSLRALGVNQPQHF. As DNA, the CDR3 is TGTGCCAGCAGTTTAAGGGCCCTCGGGGTCAATCAGCCCCAGCATTTT.

This chain links TRBV5-1 with TRBJ2-2; weak D call: TRBD1 (6 bases). The germline gives CDR1 SGHRS, CDR2 YFSETQ. Deletions cut 5 bases from V and 2 bases from J, with 13 bases between. This CDR3 contains 15 residues. The CDR3 DNA is TGCGCCAGCAGGGAACAGGGATACAACACCGGGGAGCTGTTTTTT. It encodes CASREQGYNTGELFF.

This clone was counted a single time. The J gene is TRBJ1-1, the V gene TRBV6-7, with D unresolved. TRBV6-7 is an ORF; its function is uncertain. With 7 bases removed from V and 1 base from J, the gap between germline ends came to 10 bases. This CDR3 is built from 13 residues. CDR3: CASNRRANTEAFF. DNA for the CDR3: TGTGCCAGCAACCGAAGGGCGAACACTGAAGCTTTCTTT.

This sequence joins TRBV19 and TRBJ1-1; TRBD1 aligns across 8 bases. Trimming removed 5 bases from V and 3 bases from J; junction bases left unmatched: 2. Germline V gene data show CDR1 as LNHDA and CDR2 as SQIVND (reference sequence). CDR3 length: 13 amino acids. The CDR3 bases are TGTGCCAGTAGTTTACAGGGGGACACTGAAGCTTTCTTT. It encodes CASSLQGDTEAFF.

The V gene is TRBV6-8, the J gene TRBJ1-3, with D perhaps TRBD1 (5 bases). Germline-derived CDR1 and CDR2 are MNHGY and SAAAGT. The germline V and J ends were trimmed by 2 bases and 4 bases, with 12 bases remaining between them. There are 15 residues in the CDR3. DNA of the CDR3: TGTGCCAGCAGTTACCGGCGGAACAGGGGAAACACCATATATTTT. It codes for CASSYRRNRGNTIYF.

The chain couples TRBV5-1 to TRBJ1-2; 7 bases line up with TRBD1. The CDR3 is 15 residues long. The germline V gene has CDR1 SGHRS and CDR2 YFSETQ. Trimming took 0 bases from V and 1 from J; bases not matched to a gene: 3. As DNA, the CDR3 is TGCGCCAGCAGCTTGGTGGACAGGTTTAACTATGGCTACACCTTC. Its translation: CASSLVDRFNYGYTF. The full variable domain, its missing parts supplied by reference TRBV5-1 and TRBJ1-2, is KAGVTQTPRYLIKTRGQQVTLSCSPISGHRSVSWYQQTPGQGLQFLFEYFSETQRNKGNFPGRFSGRQFSNSRSEMNVSTLELGDSALYLCASSLVDRFNYGYTFGSGTRLTVV.

This chain uses TRBV6-8 with TRBJ2-1; D remains ambiguous. V was cut by 8 bases and J by 9 bases, with 17 bases left in between. Per the germline V gene, CDR1 is MNHGY and CDR2 is SAAAGT. The CDR3 is 13 residues long. CDR3 region: CASLTSGLVEQFF. The CDR3 region has the DNA TGTGCCAGCTTAACGTCCGGGTTGGTTGAGCAGTTCTTC.